The rows below give T cell receptor beta chains drawn from one sample of a study of blood T cell repertoires in COVID-19. TCRdb's table, derived via immunoSEQ multiplex PCR, lists solely in-frame clones and lacks some. The sample has approximately 70,000 clones, 82% seen once. Input material: peripheral blood. Every receptor here comes from a woman older than 75 with acute or convalescent COVID-19. The CDR3 runs from the conserved cysteine through the conserved F or W. D genes are given only for firm matches. Clone size is shown for a subset of rows, as once, few, many or a class of expanded clone.

TRBD1	TRBV2	TRBJ2-2	.	CASSAQGASTNTGELFF	TGTGCCAGCAGTGCGCAGGGGGCTAGTACGAACACCGGGGAGCTGTTTTTT
.	TRBV19	TRBJ1-4	once	CASSRRTDRTRTNEKLFF	TGTGCCAGTAGTCGGCGGACGGACAGAACAAGAACTAATGAAAAACTGTTTTTT
TRBD1	TRBV5-1	TRBJ1-1	.	CASSLALGQTEAFF	TGCGCCAGCAGCTTGGCCCTGGGACAGACTGAAGCTTTCTTT
.	TRBV7-9	TRBJ1-2	.	CASSLGGVSYGYTF	TGTGCCAGCAGCTTAGGCGGGGTTAGCTATGGCTACACCTTC
TRBD1	TRBV6-5	TRBJ1-1	once	CASSYSRGRSNTEAFF	TGTGCCAGCAGTTACTCCAGGGGGCGTTCGAACACTGAAGCTTTCTTT
TRBD1	TRBV24-1	TRBJ1-2	.	CATSDPIDRANYGYTF	TGTGCCACCAGTGACCCTATCGACAGGGCTAACTATGGCTACACCTTC
.	TRBV6-5	TRBJ1-3	.	CASSYQFSGNTIYF	TGTGCCAGCAGTTACCAGTTCTCTGGAAACACCATATATTTT
TRBD2	TRBV5-8	TRBJ2-6	.	CASSTGLAGGPSGANVLTF	TGTGCCAGCAGCACGGGACTAGCGGGGGGGCCCTCTGGGGCCAACGTCCTGACTTTC
TRBD1	TRBV19	TRBJ2-7	few	CASTPGGPPYGFYF	TGTGCCAGTACCCCAGGGGGCCCTCCCTATGGTTTCTACTTC
TRBD1	TRBV7-9	TRBJ1-2	.	CASSLGLGGTGLYGYTF	TGTGCCAGCAGCTTAGGGCTCGGTGGGACAGGGCTCTATGGCTACACCTTC
TRBD1	TRBV3-1/TRBV3-2	TRBJ1-2	.	CASSQGTGEGYYGYTF	TGTGCCAGCAGCCAAGGGACAGGGGAGGGGTACTATGGCTACACCTTC
TRBD1	TRBV12-5	TRBJ1-1	.	CASGLTGGRTPRAFF	TGTGCTAGTGGTCTCACAGGGGGCAGGACGCCAAGAGCTTTCTTT
.	TRBV19	TRBJ2-3	.	CAVRRGTTSTDTQYF	TGTGCCGTGAGGAGGGGTACTACTAGCACAGATACGCAGTATTTT
.	TRBV30	TRBJ2-2	.	CAWSVGGPNTGELFF	TGTGCCTGGAGTGTCGGGGGGCCGAACACCGGGGAGCTGTTTTTT
.	TRBV27	TRBJ1-2	.	CASSLWGANYGYTF	TGTGCCAGCAGTTTATGGGGGGCTAACTATGGCTACACCTTC
.	TRBV5-1	TRBJ2-3	.	CASSFMDTQYF	TGCGCCAGCAGCTTTATGGATACGCAGTATTTT
TRBD1	TRBV19	TRBJ1-2	.	CASSSGTGIYGYTF	TGTGCCAGTAGTTCCGGGACAGGGATCTATGGCTACACCTTC
.	TRBV7-9	TRBJ1-6	.	CASSLDGGPRNSPLHF	TGTGCCAGCAGCTTAGATGGGGGCCCGAGGAATTCACCCCTCCACTTT
.	TRBV6-5	TRBJ1-1	.	CASPQRYTEAFF	TGTGCCTCCCCTCAGCGGTACACTGAAGCTTTCTTT
TRBD1	TRBV7-9	TRBJ2-7	.	CASSRDRGVSYEQYF	TGTGCCAGCAGCCGGGACAGGGGAGTCTCCTACGAGCAGTACTTC
.	TRBV5-1	TRBJ1-5	few	CASSSTGTTGQPQHF	TGCGCCAGCAGCTCTACCGGGACAACGGGTCAGCCCCAGCATTTT
.	TRBV6-5	TRBJ2-4	.	CASKDEIQYF	TGTGCCAGCAAAGATGAGATTCAGTACTTC
TRBD1	TRBV5-1	TRBJ2-7	.	CASSLLQGVTYEQYF	TGCGCCAGCAGCTTGCTGCAGGGGGTGACCTACGAGCAGTACTTC
.	TRBV5-1	TRBJ2-3	.	CASNSGDYTDTQYF	TGCGCCAGCAATTCGGGAGACTACACAGATACGCAGTATTTT
TRBD2	TRBV5-4	TRBJ2-5	once	CASSPPGTRDRETQYF	TGTGCCAGCAGCCCGCCCGGGACTAGGGATAGAGAGACCCAGTACTTC
TRBD1	TRBV27	TRBJ2-3	.	CASLPGTGSLWTDTQYF	TGTGCCAGCCTCCCCGGGACAGGATCTTTGTGGACAGATACGCAGTATTTT
TRBD1	TRBV5-1	TRBJ1-5	.	CASSPGTVYNQPQHF	TGCGCCAGCAGCCCCGGGACAGTATACAATCAGCCCCAGCATTTT
TRBD2	TRBV2	TRBJ2-5	.	CASSEGLAGGETQYF	TGTGCCAGCAGTGAGGGACTAGCGGGGGGAGAGACCCAGTACTTC